Listed below are T cell receptor beta chains from one sample, sequenced in a study of shared clonotypes between healthy human individuals. Profiling relied on immunoSEQ multiplex PCR, and the TCRdb table lists in-frame clones only, not all of them. Of some 600,000 clones listed, approximately 96% were seen once; the top ten hold roughly 0.1%. Sequencing input: naive CD8+ T cells sorted from blood. All receptors derive from a woman aged 30 to 39 in good health. CDR3s leave out the opening cysteine and the closing phenylalanine or tryptophan. Where a row states a size, it is once, few, many or the class of an expanded clone; other rows omit it.

V gene	clone size	J gene	CDR3 protein
TRBV6-5	-	TRBJ2-7	ASSYYGNYEQY
TRBV10-3	-	TRBJ1-1	AISESVEDRLNTEAF
TRBV9	-	TRBJ2-2	ASSVAGGIDSGELF
TRBV11-2	-	TRBJ2-4	ASSLPQDLRGLAKNIQY
TRBV7-8	-	TRBJ1-2	ASSDPTGPFYGYT
TRBV28	-	TRBJ2-7	ASSPGGEGKSYEQY
TRBV7-9	-	TRBJ1-1	ASSPWKNTEAF
TRBV6-7	-	TRBJ2-2	ARGDLRDLRTGELF
TRBV5-6	-	TRBJ2-7	ASSSPGGQQY
TRBV23-1	once	TRBJ2-2	ASSQSRQVSTGELF
TRBV6-1	-	TRBJ1-3	ASSAGDSGNTIY
TRBV14	-	TRBJ2-2	ASSQYATGELF
TRBV28	-	TRBJ1-1	ASSLKPGSTEAF
TRBV7-9	-	TRBJ2-3	ASGASAGGPDTQY
TRBV28	-	TRBJ2-1	ASAQEPASGQF
TRBV5-1	-	TRBJ2-2	ASTPDYTGELF
TRBV7-9	-	TRBJ2-2	ASSARGGRVTGELF
TRBV27	-	TRBJ2-7	ASSPRTYLSSYEQY
TRBV27	-	TRBJ2-7	ASRSGGIPYEQY
TRBV18	-	TRBJ2-7	ASSRTSGSSYEQY
TRBV7-9	-	TRBJ2-7	ASSLGPGLEASEQY
TRBV19	-	TRBJ2-5	ASSFRQEETQY
TRBV6-1	-	TRBJ2-5	ASSVRLAGKLQY
TRBV6-5	-	TRBJ1-1	ASSYLGGAGTEAF
TRBV19	once	TRBJ1-1	ASSRGDRGSTEAF
TRBV27	once	TRBJ1-5	ASSIGTGGNQPQH
TRBV7-9	-	TRBJ1-2	ASSFQGSADGYT
TRBV27	-	TRBJ1-3	ASRGPQSGNTIY
TRBV5-5	-	TRBJ2-7	ASSLGQGGYEQY
TRBV14	-	TRBJ2-7	ASSQDIGLLLNEQY
TRBV27	-	TRBJ2-5	ASSFSIGLAEETQY
TRBV10-3	-	TRBJ2-7	AISEGVGSSYEQY
TRBV4-1	-	TRBJ2-7	ASSQVRFQHEQY
TRBV27	once	TRBJ2-7	ASSLDRSYEQY
TRBV27	-	TRBJ2-5	ASSLTYRPRGETQY
TRBV7-9	-	TRBJ2-7	ASSLERDRYYEQY
TRBV27	-	TRBJ1-1	ASSSGTRGMNTEAF
TRBV4-1	-	TRBJ2-1	ASSPPQHLTTYNEQF